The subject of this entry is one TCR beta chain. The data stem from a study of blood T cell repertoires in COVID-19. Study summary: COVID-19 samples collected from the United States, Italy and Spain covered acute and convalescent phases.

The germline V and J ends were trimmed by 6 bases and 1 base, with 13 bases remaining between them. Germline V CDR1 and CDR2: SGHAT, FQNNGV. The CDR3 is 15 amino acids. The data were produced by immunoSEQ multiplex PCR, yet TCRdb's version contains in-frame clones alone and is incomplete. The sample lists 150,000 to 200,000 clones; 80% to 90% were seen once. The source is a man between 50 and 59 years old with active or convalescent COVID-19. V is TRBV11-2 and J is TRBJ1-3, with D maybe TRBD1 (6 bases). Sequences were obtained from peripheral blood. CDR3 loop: CASSWTDLSGNTIYF. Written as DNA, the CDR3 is TGTGCCAGCAGTTGGACAGATCTATCTGGAAACACCATATATTTT.